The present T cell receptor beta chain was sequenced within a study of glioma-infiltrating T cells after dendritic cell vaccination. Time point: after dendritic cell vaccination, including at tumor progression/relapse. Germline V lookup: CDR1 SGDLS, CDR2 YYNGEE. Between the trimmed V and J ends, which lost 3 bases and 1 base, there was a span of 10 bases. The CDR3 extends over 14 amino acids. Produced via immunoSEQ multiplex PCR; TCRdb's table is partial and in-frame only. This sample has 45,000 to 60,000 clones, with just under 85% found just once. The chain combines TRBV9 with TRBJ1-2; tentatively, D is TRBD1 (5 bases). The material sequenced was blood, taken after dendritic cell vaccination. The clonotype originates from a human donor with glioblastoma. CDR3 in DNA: TGTGCCAGCAGCGGACAGTCCCTTAACTATGGCTACACCTTC. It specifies CASSGQSLNYGYTF.